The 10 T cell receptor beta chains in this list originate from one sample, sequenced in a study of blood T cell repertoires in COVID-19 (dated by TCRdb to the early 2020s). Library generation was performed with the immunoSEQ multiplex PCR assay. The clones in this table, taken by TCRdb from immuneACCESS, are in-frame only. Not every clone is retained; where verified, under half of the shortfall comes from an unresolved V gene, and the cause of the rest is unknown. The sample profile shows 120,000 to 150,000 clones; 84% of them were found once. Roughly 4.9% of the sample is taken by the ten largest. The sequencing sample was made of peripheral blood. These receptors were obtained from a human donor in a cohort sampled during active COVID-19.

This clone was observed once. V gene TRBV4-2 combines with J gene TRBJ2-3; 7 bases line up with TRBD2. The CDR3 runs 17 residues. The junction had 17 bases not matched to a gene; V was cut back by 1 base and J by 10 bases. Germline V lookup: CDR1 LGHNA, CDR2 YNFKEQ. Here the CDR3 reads CASSQGPGAGANQAQYF. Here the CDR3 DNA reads TGTGCCAGCAGCCAAGGGCCCGGGGCGGGAGCCAACCAGGCGCAGTATTTT.

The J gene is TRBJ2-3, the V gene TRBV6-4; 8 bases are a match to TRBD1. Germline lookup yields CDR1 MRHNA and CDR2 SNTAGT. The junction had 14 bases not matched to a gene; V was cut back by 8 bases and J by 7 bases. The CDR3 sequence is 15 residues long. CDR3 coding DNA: TGTGCCAGCTCCCAGGGGGCGGGCGGGCAATATACGCAGTATTTT. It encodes CASSQGAGGQYTQYF.

The CDR3 loop is CASSVELAGVNEQFF. For the CDR3, the DNA is TGTGCCAGCAGCGTAGAACTAGCGGGAGTGAATGAGCAGTTCTTC. This chain links TRBV9 with TRBJ2-1; 11 bases line up with TRBD2. CDR1 is SGDLS and CDR2 is YYNGEE in the germline V gene. The CDR3 totals 15 residues. Trimming cost V 0 bases and J 7 bases; bases outside gene matches: 3.

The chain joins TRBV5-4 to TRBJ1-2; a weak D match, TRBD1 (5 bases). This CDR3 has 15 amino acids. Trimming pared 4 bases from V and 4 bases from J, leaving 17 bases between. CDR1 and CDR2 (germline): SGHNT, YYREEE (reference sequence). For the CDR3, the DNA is TGTGCCAGCAGCCCGGCGGCGGGGACTATCTATGGCTACACCTTC. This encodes CASSPAAGTIYGYTF.

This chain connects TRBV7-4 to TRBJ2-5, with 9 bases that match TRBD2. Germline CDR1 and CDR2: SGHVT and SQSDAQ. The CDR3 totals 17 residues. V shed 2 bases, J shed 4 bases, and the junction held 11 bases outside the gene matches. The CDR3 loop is CASSLYVAGDSGETQYF. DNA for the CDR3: TGTGCCAGCAGCTTATACGTAGCGGGAGACTCCGGAGAGACCCAGTACTTC.

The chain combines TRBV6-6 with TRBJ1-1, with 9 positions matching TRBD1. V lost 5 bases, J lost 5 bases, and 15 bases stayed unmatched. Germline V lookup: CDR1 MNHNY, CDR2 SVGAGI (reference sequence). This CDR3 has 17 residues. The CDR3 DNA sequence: TGTGCCAGCAGTCTGTTGAAGACTTGGACAGGGGAAACTGAAGCTTTCTTT. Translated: CASSLLKTWTGETEAFF.

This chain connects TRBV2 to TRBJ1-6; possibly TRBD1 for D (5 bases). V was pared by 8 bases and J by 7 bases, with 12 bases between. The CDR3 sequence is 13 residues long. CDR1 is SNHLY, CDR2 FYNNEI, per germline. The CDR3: CASFQGSNSPLHF. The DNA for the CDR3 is TGTGCCAGCTTCCAGGGTTCAAATTCACCCCTCCACTTT. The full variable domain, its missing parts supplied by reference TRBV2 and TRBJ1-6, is EPEVTQTPSHQVTQMGQEVILRCVPISNHLYFYWYRQILGQKVEFLVSFYNNEISEKSEIFDDQFSVERPDGSNFTLKIRSTKLEDSAMYFCASFQGSNSPLHFGNGTRLTVT.

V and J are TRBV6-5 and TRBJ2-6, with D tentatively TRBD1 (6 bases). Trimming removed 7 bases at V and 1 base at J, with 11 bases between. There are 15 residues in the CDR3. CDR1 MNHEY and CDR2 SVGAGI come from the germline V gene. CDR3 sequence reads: CASIKGGSGANVLTF. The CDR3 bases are TGTGCCAGCATCAAAGGGGGTTCTGGGGCCAACGTCCTGACTTTC.

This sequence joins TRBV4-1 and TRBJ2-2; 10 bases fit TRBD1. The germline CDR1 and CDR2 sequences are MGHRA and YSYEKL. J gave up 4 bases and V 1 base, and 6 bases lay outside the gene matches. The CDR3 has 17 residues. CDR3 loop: CASSQGPGTGVTGELFF. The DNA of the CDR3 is TGCGCCAGCAGCCAAGGTCCAGGGACAGGGGTCACCGGGGAGCTGTTTTTT.

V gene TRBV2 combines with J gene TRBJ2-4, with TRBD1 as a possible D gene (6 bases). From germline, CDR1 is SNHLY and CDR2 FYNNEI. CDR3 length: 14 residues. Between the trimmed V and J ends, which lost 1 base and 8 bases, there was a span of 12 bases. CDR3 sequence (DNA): TGTGCCAGCAGTGAAGGCAGGGGCGGAGACATTCAGTACTTC. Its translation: CASSEGRGGDIQYF.